Each of the 7 T cell receptor beta chains below was sequenced from the same sample in a study of patients and donors after allogeneic stem cell transplantation. Each CDR3 protein gets one entry after TCRdb re-called the RT-PCR reads with MiXCR. Of fewer than 500,000 distinct CDR3 sequences in the sample, 16% are singletons; the top ten hold over 6%. The sample was blood, either unsorted or a sorted T cell fraction (not recorded which). The source of these receptors is a human donor who was either an allogeneic HSCT recipient or a stem cell or donor lymphocyte infusion donor (not recorded which). It is not recorded whose cells these are; they may come from a transplant donor.

This clonotype was seen a handful of times. The chain combines TRBV29-1 with TRBJ1-2; D perhaps matches TRBD1 (6 bases). Per germline, CDR1 SQVTM and CDR2 ANQGSEA. This CDR3 has 13 residues. With 3 bases removed from V and 2 bases from J, the gap between germline ends came to 10 bases. The CDR3 region is CSVDGQKNYGYTF. Written as DNA, the CDR3 is TGCAGCGTTGATGGACAGAAGAACTATGGCTACACCTTC.

In its sample, this clonotype was seen a few times. This chain connects TRBV7-2 to TRBJ2-1; the D gene is possibly TRBD1 (5 bases). The CDR3 length is 15 residues. From germline, CDR1 is SGHTA and CDR2 FQGNSA. The V and J ends lost 8 bases and 4 bases respectively, with 18 bases between them. The CDR3 loop is CASRLGAGLYNEQFF. The DNA of the CDR3 is TGTGCCAGCCGACTCGGAGCAGGGCTATACAATGAGCAGTTCTTC.

This clonotype has ten or more counts. The chain carries TRBV20-1 and TRBJ1-1; 8 bases match TRBD1. Trimming took 4 bases from V and 8 from J; bases not matched to a gene: 6. Germline V CDR1 and CDR2: DFQATT, SNEGSKA (reference sequence). The CDR3 is 12 amino acids. The CDR3 here is CSATDRAGEAFF. The CDR3 DNA reads TGCAGTGCTACGGACAGGGCGGGGGAAGCTTTCTTT.

This chain joins TRBV27 and TRBJ2-7; D possibly corresponds to TRBD2 (5 bases). Trimming cost V 3 bases and J 2 bases, with 17 bases left between them. Per germline, CDR1 MNHEY and CDR2 SMNVEV (reference sequence). The CDR3 sequence is 16 residues long. The CDR3 sequence: CASSFSGLTNAYEQYF. CDR3 bases: TGTGCCAGCAGTTTCTCCGGACTCACAAATGCCTACGAGCAGTACTTC.

This clonotype has a handful of counts. The chain couples TRBV4-2 to TRBJ1-6; D is uncertain. Germline V gene sequence: CDR1 LGHNA, CDR2 YNFKEQ. The CDR3 is made up of 15 amino acids. V was clipped by 2 bases and J by 4 bases, with 9 bases between them. The CDR3 region is CASSQLGQYNSPLHF. The DNA of the CDR3 is TGTGCCAGCAGCCAATTAGGGCAATATAATTCACCCCTCCACTTT.

The CDR3 loop is CAISEEGPSQGAYGYTF. CDR3 nucleotide sequence: TGTGCCATCAGTGAGGAGGGCCCCTCACAGGGGGCTTATGGCTACACCTTC. V and J are TRBV10-3 and TRBJ1-2; 9 bases map to TRBD1. The CDR3 extends over 17 amino acids. Looked up from germline, CDR1 is ENHRY and CDR2 is SYGVKD. With V trimmed by 2 bases and J by 5 bases, 12 bases remained unmatched.

The V and J genes are TRBV2 and TRBJ2-3; 12 positions match TRBD1. Germline CDR1 and CDR2: SNHLY and FYNNEI. Trimming removed 6 bases from V and 7 bases from J; junction bases left unmatched: 11. This CDR3 region has 16 residues. The CDR3 loop reads CASRDRGTGGENTQYF. Written as DNA, the CDR3 is TGTGCCAGCAGGGATCGAGGGACAGGGGGCGAGAATACGCAGTATTTT.